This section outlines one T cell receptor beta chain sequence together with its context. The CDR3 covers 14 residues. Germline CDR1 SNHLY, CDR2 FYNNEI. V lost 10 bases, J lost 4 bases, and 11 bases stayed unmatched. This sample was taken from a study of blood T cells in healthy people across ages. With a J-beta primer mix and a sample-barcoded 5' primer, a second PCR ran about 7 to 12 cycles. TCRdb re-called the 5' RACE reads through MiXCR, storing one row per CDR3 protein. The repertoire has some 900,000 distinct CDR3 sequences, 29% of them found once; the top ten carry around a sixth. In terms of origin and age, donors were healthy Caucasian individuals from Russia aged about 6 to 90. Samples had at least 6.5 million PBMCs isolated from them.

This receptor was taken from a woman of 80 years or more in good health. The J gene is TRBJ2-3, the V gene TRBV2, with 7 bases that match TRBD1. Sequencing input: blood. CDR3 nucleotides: TGTGCCATGAAGGGGACAGTGGGCTCAGATACGCAGTATTTT. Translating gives CAMKGTVGSDTQYF.